Listed here are 28 T cell receptor beta chains from one sample, sequenced in a study of blood T cell repertoires in COVID-19. TCRdb keeps only in-frame clones here, not all; method: immunoSEQ multiplex PCR. The sample carries some 340,000 clones, over 75% recorded once. The sample was PBMCs or T cells enriched from blood (not recorded which). Every receptor here comes from a woman aged 25 to 39 who had recovered from COVID-19.

The rearrangement uses TRBV9 and TRBJ2-4; 8 bases fit TRBD1. Trimming cost V 4 bases and J 6 bases; bases outside gene matches: 9. CDR3 length equals 15 residues. The germline V gene has CDR1 SGDLS and CDR2 YYNGEE. The CDR3 DNA reads as TGTGCCAGCAGCACGGGACCCGGGACAGGAAACATTCAGTACTTC. As protein: CASSTGPGTGNIQYF.

The V gene is TRBV19, the J gene TRBJ1-2; tentatively, D is TRBD1 (5 bases). CDR3 length: 15 residues. Germline V gene sequence: CDR1 LNHDA, CDR2 SQIVND (reference sequence). With 9 bases removed from V and 0 bases from J, the gap between germline ends came to 17 bases. For the CDR3, the DNA is TGTGCCAGCAAGACGGTGGGAGGGGCTAACTATGGCTACACCTTC. Protein product: CASKTVGGANYGYTF.

The chain employs TRBV5-5 and TRBJ2-5; D not resolved. Germline CDR1 reads SGHKS; CDR2 reads YYEKEE (reference sequence). The CDR3 loop spans 17 amino acids. Trimming stripped 4 bases from V and 5 bases from J, with 24 bases between. CDR3 amino acids: CASSPSPGSVVKETQYF. The CDR3 coding sequence is TGTGCCAGCAGCCCGAGCCCTGGAAGCGTAGTTAAGGAGACCCAGTACTTC.

V is TRBV19 and J is TRBJ1-2, with a weak D call TRBD1 (5 bases). The CDR3 runs to 13 residues. Trimming removed 1 base at V and 5 bases at J, with 8 bases between. Germline V lookup: CDR1 LNHDA, CDR2 SQIVND (reference sequence). In DNA, the CDR3 is TGTGCCAGTAGTATAGCTCAGGGTTATGGCTACACCTTC. It specifies CASSIAQGYGYTF. The variable domain in full, completed from reference TRBV19 and TRBJ1-2, reads DGGITQSPKYLFRKEGQNVTLSCEQNLNHDAMYWYRQDPGQGLRLIYYSQIVNDFQKGDIAEGYSVSREKKESFPLTVTSAQKNPTAFYLCASSIAQGYGYTFGSGTRLTVV.

The chain employs TRBV2 and TRBJ1-1; 10 nucleotides match TRBD1. Per germline, CDR1 SNHLY and CDR2 FYNNEI. V was clipped by 9 bases and J by 6 bases; unmatched bases: 4. This CDR3 has 12 residues. The CDR3, as DNA: TGTGCCAGTCCCGGGACAGGGGCTGAAGCTTTCTTT. Protein: CASPGTGAEAFF.

A few counts support this clone. CDR3 DNA sequence: TGTGCCGCGGTGACGGCTGTCAATCAGCCCCAGCATTTT. Translation gives CAAVTAVNQPQHF. This chain joins TRBV6-5 and TRBJ1-5; D not certain. The CDR3 runs to 13 residues. Germline CDR1 reads MNHEY; CDR2 reads SVGAGI. V lost 11 bases and J lost 3, with 14 bases in between.

J is TRBJ2-7 and V is TRBV5-6; maybe TRBD1 (6 bases). The CDR3 has 14 residues. Germline assignment: CDR1 SGHDT and CDR2 YYEEEE. The V end was cut by 0 bases, the J end by 0 bases, with 7 bases between. DNA of the CDR3: TGTGCCAGCAGCTTGGAACAGGGCTCCTACGAGCAGTACTTC. As protein: CASSLEQGSYEQYF.

The chain joins TRBV28 to TRBJ1-4; D remains ambiguous. Germline CDR1 and CDR2: MDHEN and SYDVKM. CDR3 length equals 14 residues. V dropped 6 bases and J dropped 4 bases, with 12 bases sitting between them. The CDR3 bases are TGTGCCAGCAGGCGGTGGAGGGTTAATGAAAAACTGTTTTTT. Residues: CASRRWRVNEKLFF. Full variable domain (remainder filled in from reference TRBV28 and TRBJ1-4): DVKVTQSSRYLVKRTGEKVFLECVQDMDHENMFWYRQDPGLGLRLIYFSYDVKMKEKGDIPEGYSVSREKKERFSLILESASTNQTSMYLCASRRWRVNEKLFFGSGTQLSVL.

The chain recombines TRBV4-1 with TRBJ1-5; possibly TRBD1 for D (6 bases). This CDR3 contains 15 residues. Germline CDR1 MGHRA, CDR2 YSYEKL. Trimming removed 1 base from V and 4 bases from J, with 11 bases in between. CDR3: CASSQVYTGNQPQHF. For the CDR3, the DNA is TGCGCCAGCAGCCAAGTGTATACAGGGAATCAGCCCCAGCATTTT.

The J gene is TRBJ2-3, the V gene TRBV6-5, with a weak D call TRBD2 (6 bases). Per the germline V gene, CDR1 is MNHEY and CDR2 is SVGAGI. Deletions cut 6 bases from V and 1 base from J, with 14 bases between. The CDR3 spans 15 residues. The CDR3 coding sequence is TGTGCCAGCAGCCCGACTAGATCGCGCACAGATACGCAGTATTTT. This translates into CASSPTRSRTDTQYF.

This rearrangement joins TRBV10-2 to TRBJ2-1; D is uncertain. The V end lost 6 bases, the J end lost 0 bases, and 12 bases lay between the germline ends. CDR1 WSHSY and CDR2 SAAADI come from the germline V gene. The CDR3 extends over 15 amino acids. CDR3: CASRTSLSSYNEQFF. The CDR3 nucleotides are TGCGCCAGCAGGACTTCCCTAAGCTCCTACAATGAGCAGTTCTTC.

This rearrangement joins TRBV4-1 to TRBJ2-3, with D possibly matching TRBD2 (5 bases). Germline CDR1 and CDR2: MGHRA and YSYEKL. The CDR3 runs 16 residues. Trimming took 5 bases from V and 6 from J, leaving 21 bases between them. CDR3 residues: CASSSYTSLKRDTQYF. CDR3 bases: TGCGCCAGCAGCTCGTATACTAGTTTAAAACGGGATACGCAGTATTTT.

The genes are TRBV29-1 and TRBJ1-5; D uncertain. The germline V gene encodes CDR1 SQVTM and CDR2 ANQGSEA. Trimming stripped 7 bases from V and 0 bases from J, with 10 bases between. The CDR3 sequence is 13 residues long. Here the CDR3 DNA reads TGCAGCGCTGCGCGGGGTAGCAATCAGCCCCAGCATTTT. Protein product: CSAARGSNQPQHF.

Worth noting for this clone: One junction end does not reproduce the germline sequence, and a read error may be involved. The CDR3 nucleotides are TGTGCCAGCAGATTGGGGTTCGGGACAGCCTATGGCTACACCTTC. Residues: CASRLGFGTAYGYTF. This rearrangement joins TRBV5-5 to TRBJ1-2, with TRBD1 matching 7 bases. Germline lookup yields CDR1 SGHKS and CDR2 YYEKEE (reference sequence). CDR3 length: 15 amino acids.

This rearrangement joins TRBV5-1 to TRBJ2-7; possibly TRBD2 for D (6 bases). V dropped 0 bases and J dropped 5 bases, with 18 bases sitting between them. Germline V gives CDR1 SGHRS, CDR2 YFSETQ. This CDR3 is 16 amino acids long. The DNA for the CDR3 is TGCGCCAGCAGCTTGGGGGGTAGGAGGGGCCTAGACGAGCAGTACTTC. Protein sequence: CASSLGGRRGLDEQYF.

V usage is TRBV5-5 and J usage is TRBJ1-1; D not certain. CDR1 is SGHKS and CDR2 is YYEKEE in the germline V gene (reference sequence). Trimming pared 2 bases from V and 4 bases from J, leaving 9 bases between. The CDR3 is 13 residues long. The CDR3 nucleotides are TGTGCCAGCAGCTTAGCCCACCCCACTGAAGCTTTCTTT. Translated: CASSLAHPTEAFF.

In nucleotides, the CDR3 is TGCGCCAGCAGCCAGCCCCGTAGCGGGGTCTATGAGCAGTTCTTC. Its protein product is CASSQPRSGVYEQFF. V usage is TRBV4-1 and J usage is TRBJ2-1, with TRBD2 identical over 8 bases. This CDR3 comprises 15 residues. Trimming cost V 3 bases and J 8 bases; bases outside gene matches: 9. The germline V gene encodes CDR1 MGHRA and CDR2 YSYEKL.

The chain is built from TRBV30 and TRBJ2-1; maybe TRBD2 (5 bases). The CDR3 sequence is 11 residues long. Trimming pared 2 bases from V and 10 bases from J, leaving 9 bases between. Per the germline V gene, CDR1 is GTSNPN and CDR2 is SVGIG (reference sequence). CDR3 sequence reads: CAWSMRAEQFF. Written as DNA, the CDR3 is TGTGCCTGGAGTATGAGGGCGGAGCAGTTCTTC.

The rearrangement links TRBV4-2 to TRBJ1-2; D is unresolved. The CDR3 has 18 amino acids. Trimming left V 0 bases short and J 2 bases short, with 19 bases between. Looked up from germline, CDR1 is LGHNA and CDR2 is YNFKEQ. CDR3 sequence: CASSQEVLSFQRNYGYTF. The CDR3 nucleotides read TGTGCCAGCAGCCAAGAGGTCCTGTCCTTTCAGCGAAACTATGGCTACACCTTC.

Regarding this clone: An end of the junction does not agree with germline; a read error may underlie this. This chain links TRBV5-1 with TRBJ2-3, with D unresolved. CDR1 is SGHRS and CDR2 is YFSETQ in the germline V gene. The CDR3 length is 13 residues. Here the CDR3 reads CASSLDGTDTQYF. CDR3 nucleotide sequence: TGCGCCAGCAGCTTGGATGGCACCGATACGCAGTATTTT.

The chain is built from TRBV30 and TRBJ1-5; no clear D gene. In germline, CDR1 is GTSNPN, CDR2 SVGIG (reference sequence). The V end lost 0 bases, the J end lost 7 bases, and 10 bases lay between the germline ends. This CDR3 comprises 13 residues. CDR3 region: CAWSVGARQPQHF. CDR3 nucleotide sequence: TGTGCCTGGAGTGTGGGTGCGCGGCAGCCCCAGCATTTT.

This clone was counted once. The J gene is TRBJ2-3, the V gene TRBV4-3; 7 bases map to TRBD2. Germline V gene sequence: CDR1 LGHNA, CDR2 YSLEER. With V trimmed by 0 bases and J by 2 bases, 8 bases remained unmatched. The CDR3 length is 17 residues. Here the CDR3 DNA reads TGCGCCAGCAGCCAAGATTTGGGGGGGGGTTTCACAGATACGCAGTATTTT. Translating gives CASSQDLGGGFTDTQYF.

The J gene is TRBJ1-3, the V gene TRBV5-1, with 7 bases fitting TRBD1. The CDR3 contains 16 residues. J gave up 1 base and V 4 bases, and 8 bases lay outside the gene matches. Germline-derived CDR1 and CDR2 are SGHRS and YFSETQ. The CDR3 spells CASSLDRVWSGNTIYF. For the CDR3, the DNA is TGCGCCAGCAGCCTTGACAGGGTTTGGTCTGGAAACACCATATATTTT. Full variable domain (outside the CDR3, taken from reference TRBV5-1 and TRBJ1-3): KAGVTQTPRYLIKTRGQQVTLSCSPISGHRSVSWYQQTPGQGLQFLFEYFSETQRNKGNFPGRFSGRQFSNSRSEMNVSTLELGDSALYLCASSLDRVWSGNTIYFGEGSWLTVV.

This chain links TRBV7-2 with TRBJ2-3; 8 bases are a match to TRBD2. The CDR3 runs to 17 residues. Germline CDR1 and CDR2: SGHTA and FQGNSA. The trim removed 5 bases at V and 5 bases at J, leaving 15 bases unmatched. The chain's CDR3 is CASSPNGVTGGQDTQYF. The CDR3, as DNA: TGTGCCAGCAGCCCCAATGGGGTAACGGGGGGGCAAGATACGCAGTATTTT.

The rearrangement uses TRBV5-8 and TRBJ2-7, with D tentatively TRBD1 (5 bases). Trimming removed 3 bases from V and 2 bases from J, with 12 bases in between. CDR1 and CDR2 from the germline V gene are SGHTS and YDEGEE. The CDR3 contains 14 residues. The CDR3 DNA sequence: TGTGCCAGCAGCTCTCAGGGCCTTGCCTACGAGCAGTACTTC. Protein product: CASSSQGLAYEQYF.

The chain joins TRBV27 to TRBJ1-2; 10 bases map to TRBD1. Trimming took 6 bases from V and 8 from J; bases not matched to a gene: 3. CDR3 length equals 12 residues. The germline V gene encodes CDR1 MNHEY and CDR2 SMNVEV (reference sequence). The CDR3 region has the DNA TGTGCCAGCAGCGGGACAGGGGTGGGCTACACCTTC. Residues: CASSGTGVGYTF.

The J gene is TRBJ1-4, the V gene TRBV4-2; D gene unclear. The V and J ends lost 1 base and 8 bases respectively, with 11 bases between them. The CDR3 is made up of 14 amino acids. CDR1 and CDR2 from the germline V gene are LGHNA and YNFKEQ. CDR3 residues: CASSQVAGWEKLFF. The DNA of the CDR3 is TGTGCCAGCAGCCAAGTGGCAGGATGGGAAAAACTGTTTTTT.

CDR3 sequence (DNA): TGTGCCATCAGTGAGTCGGTTGACAGGGTGGGGGAAAAACTGTTTTTT. The encoded protein is CAISESVDRVGEKLFF. V gene TRBV10-3 combines with J gene TRBJ1-4; 7 positions agree with TRBD1. V lost 0 bases and J lost 8; bases outside the gene matches: 9. The CDR3 is made up of 16 amino acids. Germline V CDR1 and CDR2: ENHRY, SYGVKD.